The clone carrying this T cell receptor beta chain has at least ten counts. The antigen remains unidentified. This entry belongs to a study of T cells in Graves' hyperthyroidism and ophthalmopathy. Study context: Peripheral blood was acquired at first diagnosis, ahead of any therapy whatsoever.

It was RNA transcripts that yielded the amplified TCR beta CDR3 regions. A first-round RT-PCR of the TCR CDR3 used the HTBI primer set. TCRdb re-called the multiplex PCR reads through MiXCR, storing one row per CDR3 protein. The data contain some 700,000 distinct CDR3 sequences, 15% to 20% of them seen just once; the ten biggest clones take up 15% to 18%. Among the patients, aged 18 to 65, hyperthyroidism was newly diagnosed and had lasted under 2 months. The authors obtained PBMCs from over 8.5 ml of fresh peripheral blood. The junction had 6 bases not matched to a gene; V was cut back by 7 bases and J by 1 base. In germline, CDR1 is MNHEY, CDR2 SMNVEV (reference sequence). The CDR3 is 15 residues long. Whole-study findings and limits: Most thyroid clonotypes expanded above 0.001 were also detected in blood.

The rearrangement uses TRBV27 and TRBJ2-2, with TRBD2 matching over 7 bases. The sample taken for sequencing was blood. The TCR sequence derives from a man aged 45-65 years with Graves' hyperthyroidism. CDR3 region: CASKSTSLNTGELFF. The CDR3 DNA reads as TGTGCCAGCAAATCGACTAGCCTGAACACCGGGGAGCTGTTTTTT.